The following is a T cell receptor beta chain sequence with its context. The data originate from a study of blood T cell repertoires in COVID-19. Study background: The United States, Italy and Spain were the sources of the acute and convalescent COVID-19 samples.

This CDR3 comprises 15 residues. Germline assignment: CDR1 GTSNPN and CDR2 SVGIG (reference sequence). Trimming removed 2 bases from V and 0 bases from J; junction bases left unmatched: 5. The method was immunoSEQ multiplex PCR; TCRdb's version includes in-frame clones alone and lacks a portion of them. The table lists over 200,000 clones, roughly nine tenths of them singletons. The chain combines TRBV30 with TRBJ2-3, with 7 bases matching TRBD2. The receptor was isolated from a man in his fifties or sixties with COVID-19, enrolled during active disease. The sample comprised peripheral blood. The CDR3 DNA follows: TGTGCCTGGAGTCAGAACGGGGGGAGCACAGATACGCAGTATTTT. Amino acid sequence: CAWSQNGGSTDTQYF.